This is a list of T cell receptor beta chains from one sample in a study of identical twins. TCRdb itself ran the 5' RACE reads through MiXCR, one entry per CDR3 protein. This sample has around 1.7 million distinct CDR3 sequences; less than 40% occur once, and the top ten carry about 0.27%. The material sequenced was cord blood. Receptors originate from a newborn girl in good health. Each CDR3 is given with its conserved first and last residue. The size field is filled for only some rows; it gives once, few, many or a size class.

v_call,clone_size,cdr3_length,j_call,cdr3_aa
TRBV20-1,NA,15,TRBJ2-7,CSATLLEGAAYEQYF
TRBV12-3/TRBV12-4,NA,13,TRBJ1-1,CASSTVRATEAFF
TRBV6-6,NA,15,TRBJ2-3,CASRVSSAASDTQYF
TRBV3-1,few,16,TRBJ1-2,CASSQDFGDRSYGYTF
TRBV10-3,few,18,TRBJ2-5,CAISSGTSGNGYQETQYF
TRBV6-1,few,14,TRBJ1-2,CASSPPQGIDGYTF
TRBV5-1,few,15,TRBJ2-3,CASSLRPSGPPSQYF
TRBV20-1,few,15,TRBJ2-7,CSARSTGGFAYEQYF
TRBV5-1,NA,15,TRBJ1-3,CASSHTQSSGNTIYF
TRBV2,few,15,TRBJ2-7,CASSEGQAGPYEQYF
TRBV5-1,few,15,TRBJ2-1,CASSLDGTSNNEQFF
TRBV30,few,11,TRBJ1-1,CAWSRGSEAFF
TRBV21-1,few,17,TRBJ2-7,CASSKASSGTRFHEQYF
TRBV27,NA,15,TRBJ1-5,CASSFGTGVNQPQHF
TRBV29-1,few,15,TRBJ1-2,CSVDGQGGGNYGYTF
TRBV6-5,few,14,TRBJ1-2,CASSYEEANYGYTF
TRBV28,few,14,TRBJ2-2,CASLTDPNTGELFF
TRBV6-6,NA,14,TRBJ2-7,CASSYAGEAYEQYF
TRBV28,few,16,TRBJ1-2,CASSLHFPPGNYGYTF
TRBV20-1,once,14,TRBJ2-4,CSASPTGHGREQYF
TRBV7-2,few,13,TRBJ1-1,CASSGGGYTEAFF
TRBV4-1,NA,20,TRBJ2-1,CASSLAGEREIPILYNEQFF
TRBV4-2,NA,16,TRBJ1-6,CASSQVASAYNSPLHF
TRBV5-1,few,17,TRBJ2-3,CASSTGPIFQGEDTQYF
TRBV11-1,few,16,TRBJ2-1,CASSLALAGPYNEQFF
TRBV27,NA,13,TRBJ2-5,CARPGSPQETQYF
TRBV3-1,few,16,NA,CASGQKGRLARETQYF
TRBV29-1,NA,14,TRBJ2-5,CSVELGGGGETQYF
TRBV9,NA,18,NA,CASSVRDSNLGVQETQYF
TRBV28,few,17,TRBJ1-5,CASSLPRQGLSNQPQHF
TRBV29-1,many,11,TRBJ2-2,CSVSRGGELFF
TRBV15,NA,14,TRBJ2-5,CATSRDFSQETQYF
TRBV6-5,few,16,TRBJ2-5,CASSYLGGGPQETQYF
TRBV6-5,few,15,TRBJ1-1,CASSYSWQGNTEAFF
TRBV12-3/TRBV12-4,few,14,TRBJ1-5,CASSSNRGGQPQHF
TRBV7-2,NA,17,TRBJ2-1,CASSFRTGTGVGNEQFF
TRBV4-2,few,16,TRBJ1-5,CASSQAVRQTDQPQHF
TRBV5-1,few,16,TRBJ2-7,CASSLAEQVLSYEQYF
TRBV7-2,many,13,TRBJ1-2,CASSFYREHGYTF
TRBV28,NA,16,TRBJ2-7,CASSAPTTAASCEQYF
TRBV4-2,NA,14,TRBJ2-3,CANSGGGGTDTQYF
TRBV20-1,once,14,TRBJ2-1,CSATDRGSYNEQCF
TRBV12-3/TRBV12-4,few,20,TRBJ2-3,CASSLARRGLAGDGTDTQYF
TRBV20-1,NA,16,TRBJ2-1,CSASFGLPSSYNEQFF
TRBV20-1,few,11,TRBJ2-1,CSAKRLSEQFF
TRBV5-1,NA,15,TRBJ1-4,CASSWGTGGNEKLFF
TRBV2,few,15,TRBJ2-4,CASSSDRVAKNIQYF
TRBV5-1,few,13,TRBJ2-5,CASSLSDQGPQYF
TRBV2,NA,15,TRBJ2-5,CASKGLAGVAETQYF
TRBV5-6,once,17,TRBJ2-3,CASSPYYDSLFTDTQYF
TRBV5-1,NA,17,TRBJ2-1,CASSLGHHSDWYNEQFF
TRBV20-1,few,15,TRBJ2-3,CSALSGGVRTDTQYF
TRBV12-3/TRBV12-4,many,14,TRBJ2-1,CASSFDSSYNEQFF
TRBV20-1,NA,13,TRBJ2-7,CSVPRDSSYEQYF
TRBV12-3/TRBV12-4,few,17,TRBJ2-7,CASSLGSGTSGSYEQYF
TRBV3-1,few,17,TRBJ2-2,CASSQEPGQGNTGELFF
TRBV2,NA,19,TRBJ2-1,CAGSSQDRGPKGLYNEQFF
TRBV2,NA,17,TRBJ1-4,CASSKRGGGGLNEKLFF
TRBV7-2,NA,15,TRBJ2-2,CASSLSSANTGELFF